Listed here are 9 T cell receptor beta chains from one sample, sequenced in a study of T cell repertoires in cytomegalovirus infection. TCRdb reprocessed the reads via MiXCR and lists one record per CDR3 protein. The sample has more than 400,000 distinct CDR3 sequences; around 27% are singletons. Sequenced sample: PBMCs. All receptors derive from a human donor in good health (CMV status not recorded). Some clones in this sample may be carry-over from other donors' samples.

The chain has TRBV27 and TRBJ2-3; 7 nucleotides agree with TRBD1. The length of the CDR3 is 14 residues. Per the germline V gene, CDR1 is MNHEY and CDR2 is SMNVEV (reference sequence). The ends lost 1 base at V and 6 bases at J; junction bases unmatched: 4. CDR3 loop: CASSLLGGADTQYF. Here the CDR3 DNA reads TGTGCCAGCAGTTTATTAGGGGGCGCGGATACGCAGTATTTT.

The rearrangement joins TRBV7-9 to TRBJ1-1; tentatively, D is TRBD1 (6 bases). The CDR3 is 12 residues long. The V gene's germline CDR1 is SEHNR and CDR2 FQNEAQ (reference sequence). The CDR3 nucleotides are TGTGTCGAGGGACAAGCTAACACTGAAGCTTTCTTT. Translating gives CVEGQANTEAFF.

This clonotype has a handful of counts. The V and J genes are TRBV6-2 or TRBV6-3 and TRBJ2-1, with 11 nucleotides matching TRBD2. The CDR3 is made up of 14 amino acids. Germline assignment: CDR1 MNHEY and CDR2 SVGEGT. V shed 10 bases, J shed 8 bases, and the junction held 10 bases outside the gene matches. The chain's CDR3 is CATHPGLAAYEQFF. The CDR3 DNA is TGTGCCACCCACCCGGGACTAGCGGCATATGAGCAGTTCTTC.

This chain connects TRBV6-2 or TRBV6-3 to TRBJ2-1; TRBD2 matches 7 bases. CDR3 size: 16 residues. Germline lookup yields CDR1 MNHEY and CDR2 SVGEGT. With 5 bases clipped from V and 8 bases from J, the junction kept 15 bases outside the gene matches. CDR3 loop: CASSKDSASGLDEQFF. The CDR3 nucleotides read TGTGCCAGCAGTAAGGATAGCGCTAGCGGCTTGGATGAGCAGTTCTTC.

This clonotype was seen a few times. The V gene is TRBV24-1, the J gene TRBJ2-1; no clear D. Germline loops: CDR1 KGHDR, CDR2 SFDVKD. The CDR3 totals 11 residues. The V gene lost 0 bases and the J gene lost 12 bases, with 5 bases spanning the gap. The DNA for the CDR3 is TGTGCCACCAGTGATTTGAACAGGCAGTTCTTC. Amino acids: CATSDLNRQFF.

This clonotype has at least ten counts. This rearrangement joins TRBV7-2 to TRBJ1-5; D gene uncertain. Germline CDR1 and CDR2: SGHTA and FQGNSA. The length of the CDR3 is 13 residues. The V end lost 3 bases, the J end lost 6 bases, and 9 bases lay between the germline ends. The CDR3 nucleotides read TGTGCCAGCAGCTTCTCCGTGGCTCAGCCCCAGCATTTT. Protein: CASSFSVAQPQHF.

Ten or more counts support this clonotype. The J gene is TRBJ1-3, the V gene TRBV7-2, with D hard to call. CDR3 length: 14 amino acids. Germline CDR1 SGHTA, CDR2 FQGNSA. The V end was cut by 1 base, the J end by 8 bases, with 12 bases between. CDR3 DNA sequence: TGTGCCAGCAGCTTAGATCGCCTAGGCCACACCATATATTTT. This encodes CASSLDRLGHTIYF.

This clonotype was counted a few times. The CDR3 region has the DNA TGTGCCAGCAGCCTTGGGGACAGGGAGCTCGGAAACACCATATATTTT. It translates to CASSLGDRELGNTIYF. The chain employs TRBV11-3 and TRBJ1-3; TRBD1 agrees at 9 bases. V trimming: 5 bases; J trimming: 4 bases; junction bases outside the gene matches: 9. The CDR3 loop spans 16 amino acids. CDR1 is SGHNT, CDR2 YENEEA, per germline.

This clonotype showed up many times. The CDR3 bases are TGTGCCAGCAGCCACTCTGACAAAAACATTCAGTACTTC. This gives the protein CASSHSDKNIQYF. The chain uses TRBV7-2 and TRBJ2-4; no clear D gene. CDR1 is SGHTA, CDR2 FQGNSA, per germline. The CDR3 has 13 residues. With 5 bases removed from V and 3 bases from J, the gap between germline ends came to 8 bases.